The clone carrying this TCR beta chain was detected many times. The V end lost 0 bases, the J end lost 1 base, and 13 bases lay between the germline ends. Per the germline V gene, CDR1 is MNHNS and CDR2 is SASEGT. This CDR3 spans 17 amino acids. TCRdb analysed the RT-PCR reads with MiXCR anew, one entry per CDR3 protein. Of almost 700,000 distinct CDR3 sequences listed, approximately 15% are singletons. This TCR came from a female donor in good health, serving as a healthy control. Specimen: memory CD4+ T cells from blood. This sequence joins TRBV6-1 and TRBJ1-5; D remains ambiguous. CDR3 in DNA: TGTGCCAGCAGTGAAGCGCCGGCGGCGACCAGCAATCAGCCCCAGCATTTT. It translates to CASSEAPAATSNQPQHF.